The 2 T cell receptor beta chains in this list originate from one sample, sequenced in a study of low-dose radiotherapy and immunotherapy resistance in tumors. Time point here: after trial treatment. Treatment indicated: LDRT plus nivolumab, ipilimumab, low-dose cyclophosphamide and aspirin (RACIN trial). TRAV- and TRBV-specific primers, spanning alpha and beta chains, primed first-strand cDNA. TCR amplification used 20 to 25 PCR cycles, a constant-region primer and a V-primer adapter. TCRdb recomputed calls from the reads with MiXCR, one row per CDR3 protein. Here the sample spans just over 90,000 distinct CDR3 sequences, 20% to 25% being singletons. Here the sequenced sample was PBMCs, taken after low-dose radiotherapy plus immunotherapy. The receptors come from a female donor with ovarian cancer.

This clonotype was observed many times. This chain joins TRBV12-3 or TRBV12-4 and TRBJ1-2; D possibly corresponds to TRBD1 (6 bases). This CDR3 comprises 14 residues. V was clipped by 5 bases and J by 4 bases, with 14 bases between them. The CDR3 DNA is TGTGCCAGCAGTGCGTTGGGGGCGCTCTATGGCTACACCTTC. Translating it yields CASSALGALYGYTF.

This clonotype occurred many times. V and J are TRBV6-1 and TRBJ1-1; no reliable D call. The CDR3 is 13 residues long. Germline CDR1 MNHNS, CDR2 SASEGT. Trimming cost V 6 bases and J 0 bases, with 8 bases left between them. For the CDR3, the DNA is TGTGCCAGCAGGGCCCAGATGAACACTGAAGCTTTCTTT. Translating gives CASRAQMNTEAFF.